Included here is one T cell receptor beta chain sequence, with context. This specimen comes from a study of T cells after yellow fever vaccination. In the study overall: Fractions with few cells were prepared using SMART-Seq v4 Ultra Low Input.

Study findings and constraints: Clones from primary vaccination mostly reappeared after the booster (approximately 95% CD4, over 85% CD8). Though it reached lower strength, the secondary response hit its peak faster, day 5 versus 15.

TCRdb used MiXCR to reprocess the 5' RACE reads, holding one entry per CDR3 protein. The sample includes approximately 85,000 distinct CDR3 sequences, less than 15% of them seen just once. Trimming took 2 bases from V and 8 from J; bases not matched to a gene: 8. Germline assignment: CDR1 SGHTA and CDR2 FQGTGA. The CDR3 has 15 residues. Sequencing used CD8+ T cells not binding an NS4B(214-222) dextramer, sorted from PBMCs, obtained less than 25 days after the first yellow fever vaccination. J is TRBJ2-1 and V is TRBV7-3; 8 bases map to TRBD1. This clonotype originated in a man younger than 35 who received the YFV17D yellow fever vaccine. The CDR3 region has the DNA TGTGCCAGCAGCTTAGGACAGGGTGCGATCGATGAGCAGTTCTTC. Its translation: CASSLGQGAIDEQFF.